The 11 T cell receptor beta chains listed next were all sequenced from one sample in a study of technical replicates of blood from a handful of donors. Generated by immunoSEQ multiplex PCR, the TCRdb table keeps only in-frame clones and is missing some. The sample consists of about 70,000 clones, approximately 96% of them appearing once. The specimen was T cells isolated from PBMCs. These receptors were taken from a human donor in good health.

The chain carries TRBV4-1 and TRBJ2-3, with TRBD2 identical over 11 bases. CDR3 size: 20 residues. The germline V gene has CDR1 MGHRA and CDR2 YSYEKL. With 3 bases clipped from V and 0 bases from J, the junction kept 14 bases outside the gene matches. The CDR3 reads CASSQYPGLAEKSSTDTQYF. The CDR3 bases are TGCGCCAGCAGCCAGTATCCGGGACTAGCGGAAAAATCTAGCACAGATACGCAGTATTTT.

The chain recombines TRBV30 with TRBJ2-3, with D uncertain. The CDR3 extends over 13 amino acids. From germline, CDR1 is GTSNPN and CDR2 SVGIG (reference sequence). Trimming stripped 0 bases from V and 1 base from J, with 5 bases between. In nucleotides, the CDR3 is TGTGCCTGGAGTGTGGGCCGCACAGATACGCAGTATTTT. Translation gives CAWSVGRTDTQYF.

As regards this clone: One junction end does not reproduce the germline sequence, and a read error may be involved. The gene calls are TRBV7-7 and TRBJ2-1; 9 bases are a match to TRBD1. Per the germline V gene, CDR1 is SSHAT and CDR2 is FNYEAQ (reference sequence). The CDR3 is 15 residues long. The CDR3, as DNA: TGTGCTAGCAGCCCCGGGACAGGGCTCCTCAATGAGCAGTTCTTC. It codes for CASSPGTGLLNEQFF.

In this sample, this clone turned up once. J is TRBJ2-7 and V is TRBV11-2; TRBD2 matches at 9 bases. The J segment lost 2 bases and the V segment lost 4 bases, leaving 6 bases of the junction unmatched. There are 15 residues in the CDR3. Per the germline V gene, CDR1 is SGHAT and CDR2 is FQNNGV. CDR3 sequence (DNA): TGTGCCAGCAGCTCCCCGACTAGCGGTACCTACGAGCAGTACTTC. It yields the protein CASSSPTSGTYEQYF.

The rearrangement joins TRBV4-1 to TRBJ2-3, with D possibly being TRBD1 (6 bases). Germline CDR1 and CDR2: MGHRA and YSYEKL. Trimming removed 0 bases from V and 3 bases from J, with 13 bases in between. The CDR3 has 16 residues. This chain's CDR3 is CASSQDNGRGTDTQYF. The DNA of the CDR3 is TGCGCCAGCAGCCAAGATAACGGCAGGGGAACAGATACGCAGTATTTT.

This rearrangement joins TRBV9 to TRBJ2-2; 7 nucleotides align to TRBD2. Germline values: CDR1 SGDLS, CDR2 YYNGEE. This CDR3 spans 15 amino acids. Germline trimming cut 1 base from V and 5 bases from J; bases unmatched to any gene: 5. The CDR3 DNA is TGTGCCAGCAGCGTAATCGGGGGGTCGACCGGGGAGCTGTTTTTT. Its translation: CASSVIGGSTGELFF.

The chain has TRBV9 and TRBJ1-6, with no clear D. Germline values: CDR1 SGDLS, CDR2 YYNGEE. The CDR3 consists of 15 residues. V was pared by 1 base and J by 1 base, with 6 bases between. The DNA for the CDR3 is TGTGCCAGCAGCGTAACAGAATCCTATAATTCACCCCTCCACTTT. It translates to CASSVTESYNSPLHF. The variable domain in full, with the rest retrieved from reference TRBV9 and TRBJ1-6, is DSGVTQTPKHLITATGQRVTLRCSPRSGDLSVYWYQQSLDQGLQFLIQYYNGEERAKGNILERFSAQQFPDLHSELNLSSLELGDSALYFCASSVTESYNSPLHFGNGTRLTVT.

The chain carries TRBV10-2 and TRBJ2-5; 11 positions match TRBD2. The V and J ends lost 6 bases and 5 bases, in that order; junction bases with no gene match: 5. This CDR3 has 14 amino acids. Per germline, CDR1 WSHSY and CDR2 SAAADI. CDR3 nucleotide sequence: TGCGCCAGCAGCTTTAGCGGGAGGGGGGAGACCCAGTACTTC. Amino acids: CASSFSGRGETQYF.

About this clone: The same CDR3 can be traced to other DNA sequences in this sample. The V and J genes are TRBV5-1 and TRBJ2-5, with 7 bases fitting TRBD2. The germline V gene encodes CDR1 SGHRS and CDR2 YFSETQ. Losses at the gene ends were 0 bases for V and 1 base for J; bases not matched to a gene: 0. This CDR3 region has 14 residues. CDR3 sequence (DNA): TGCGCCAGCAGCTTGGGCGGGAGCCAAGAGACCCAGTACTTC. Amino acid sequence: CASSLGGSQETQYF.

This chain joins TRBV7-2 and TRBJ2-1; 8 bases align to TRBD1. This CDR3 has 15 amino acids. Germline assignment: CDR1 SGHTA and CDR2 FQGNSA. Trimming cost V 7 bases and J 3 bases; bases outside gene matches: 8. CDR3 sequence reads: CASKTGGSIYNEQFF. Here the CDR3 DNA reads TGTGCCAGCAAAACAGGGGGTAGTATCTACAATGAGCAGTTCTTC.

The CDR3 DNA is TGTGCCAGTAGCAGCGTACAGGGCGCCTACGAGCAGTACTTC. Protein: CASSSVQGAYEQYF. This sequence joins TRBV19 and TRBJ2-7; perhaps TRBD1 as D (6 bases). CDR1 LNHDA and CDR2 SQIVND come from the germline V gene (reference sequence). The CDR3 runs 14 residues. V lost 6 bases, J lost 2 bases, and 14 bases lay in between.